This T cell receptor (beta chain) comes out of a study of shared clonotypes between healthy human individuals. TCRdb's copy holds only in-frame clones and misses some; the assay was immunoSEQ multiplex PCR. The sample consists of hundreds of thousands of clones, around 73% of them appearing once. This clone was counted once. Germline CDR1 reads MNHNS; CDR2 reads SASEGT. The V and J ends lost 2 bases and 6 bases respectively, with 8 bases between them. The CDR3 is 13 amino acids. This TCR came from a woman between 25 and 40 years old in good health. The chain uses TRBV6-1 and TRBJ1-5; possibly TRBD1 for D (6 bases). Sequenced sample: memory CD4+ T cells sorted from blood. Specified subset: CD45RA-negative fraction. This CDR3 reads CASSERGLQPQHF. The CDR3 DNA reads TGTGCCAGCAGTGAACGGGGGCTTCAGCCCCAGCATTTT.